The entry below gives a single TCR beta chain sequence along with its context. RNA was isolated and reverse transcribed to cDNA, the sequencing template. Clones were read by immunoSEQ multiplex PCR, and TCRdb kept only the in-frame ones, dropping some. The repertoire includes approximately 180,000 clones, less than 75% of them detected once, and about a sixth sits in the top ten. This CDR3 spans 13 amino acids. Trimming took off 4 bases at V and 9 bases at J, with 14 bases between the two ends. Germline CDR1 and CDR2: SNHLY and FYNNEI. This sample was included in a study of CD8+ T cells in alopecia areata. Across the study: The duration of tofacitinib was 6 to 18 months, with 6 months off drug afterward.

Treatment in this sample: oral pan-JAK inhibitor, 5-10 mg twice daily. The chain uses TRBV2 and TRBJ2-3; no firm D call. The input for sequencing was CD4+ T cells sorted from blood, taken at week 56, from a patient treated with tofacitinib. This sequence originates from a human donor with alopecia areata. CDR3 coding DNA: TGTGCCAGCAGTGCGCCCCCCATCTTGACGCAGTATTTT. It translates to CASSAPPILTQYF. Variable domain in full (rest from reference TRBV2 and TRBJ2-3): EPEVTQTPSHQVTQMGQEVILRCVPISNHLYFYWYRQILGQKVEFLVSFYNNEISEKSEIFDDQFSVERPDGSNFTLKIRSTKLEDSAMYFCASSAPPILTQYFGPGTRLTVL.